The 21 T cell receptor beta chains given below trace back to one sample, sequenced in a study of beta chain features in type 1 diabetes. Investigators reverse transcribed all isolated RNA, so they sequenced expressed TCRB transcripts. Assay: immunoSEQ multiplex PCR; the TCRdb copy retains only in-frame clones and omits some. This table has hundreds of thousands of clones, 13% to 15% appearing once. The sample taken for sequencing was central memory CD4+ T cells from blood. The receptors come from a man younger than 40 in good health.

A few counts support this clone. The V gene is TRBV6-6, the J gene TRBJ1-2; maybe TRBD1 (6 bases). The CDR3 totals 12 residues. V gave up 4 bases and J gave up 4 bases, with 7 bases separating them. Germline values: CDR1 MNHNY, CDR2 SVGAGI (reference sequence). The CDR3 coding sequence is TGTGCCAGCAGTTCGGACAGCTATGGCTACACCTTC. Encoded protein: CASSSDSYGYTF.

The chain employs TRBV6-5 and TRBJ2-3, with D perhaps TRBD1 (6 bases). CDR3 length: 14 residues. From germline, CDR1 is MNHEY and CDR2 SVGAGI. The V gene lost 5 bases and the J gene lost 1 base, with 10 bases spanning the gap. The CDR3 nucleotides read TGTGCCAGCAGTCGACAGGAGGGCACAGATACGCAGTATTTT. Translating gives CASSRQEGTDTQYF.

This clone was observed a few times. An end of the junction does not agree with germline; a read error may underlie this. The chain recombines TRBV6-1 with TRBJ1-5; D not certain. Germline loops: CDR1 MNHNS, CDR2 SASEGT. The CDR3 consists of 13 residues. CDR3 in DNA: TGTGCCTGCAGTGGGCAGAACAATCAGCCCCAGCATTTT. The encoded protein is CACSGQNNQPQHF.

A few counts support this clone. The CDR3 protein is CASSLEPWSLGPRVGEQFF. DNA for the CDR3: TGCGCCAGCAGCTTGGAACCGTGGTCCCTGGGGCCCCGCGTAGGTGAGCAGTTCTTC. The genes are TRBV5-1 and TRBJ2-1; D is perhaps TRBD1 (5 bases). Trimming stripped 0 bases from V and 9 bases from J, with 28 bases between. Germline V gene lookup returns CDR1 SGHRS and CDR2 YFSETQ. The CDR3 is 19 amino acids.

This clone has more than one count but fewer than ten. V is TRBV29-1 and J is TRBJ2-5; D is undetermined. The length of the CDR3 is 14 residues. The germline gives CDR1 SQVTM, CDR2 ANQGSEA. Trimming left V 1 base short and J 4 bases short, with 13 bases between. CDR3 nucleotide sequence: TGCAGCGTTGAAGGTCTTCCCGCGACAGAGACCCAGTACTTC. Residues: CSVEGLPATETQYF.

The chain is built from TRBV20-1 and TRBJ1-1, with 7 bases fitting TRBD1. V dropped 7 bases and J dropped 8; count of bases not matched to a gene: 4. The CDR3 covers 10 residues. The V gene's germline CDR1 is DFQATT and CDR2 SNEGSKA (reference sequence). This CDR3 reads CSVRDSEAFF. Here the CDR3 DNA reads TGCAGTGTCAGGGACAGCGAAGCTTTCTTT.

Only a few counts were recorded for this clone. V and J are TRBV7-9 and TRBJ1-1; D gene ambiguous. Germline V gene sequence: CDR1 SEHNR, CDR2 FQNEAQ (reference sequence). V was clipped by 3 bases and J by 8 bases, with 19 bases between them. The CDR3 is 15 amino acids. CDR3 in amino acids: CASSFQPAQRMEAFF. For the CDR3, the DNA is TGTGCCAGCAGCTTCCAACCTGCACAAAGAATGGAAGCTTTCTTT.

The chain combines TRBV6-5 with TRBJ2-7; the D gene is possibly TRBD2 (5 bases). Germline lookup yields CDR1 MNHEY and CDR2 SVGAGI. This CDR3 is 14 amino acids long. V was trimmed by 1 base and J by 6 bases, leaving 13 bases between them. The DNA of the CDR3 is TGTGCCAGCAGTTACTTGCCGGGAACCGGCGAGCAGTACGTC. Translated: CASSYLPGTGEQYV.

The table lists this clone with a few counts. This sequence joins TRBV25-1 and TRBJ1-1; D uncertain. Per the germline V gene, CDR1 is MGHDK and CDR2 is SYGVNS. This CDR3 has 13 residues. V was clipped by 1 base and J by 5 bases, with 8 bases between them. The CDR3 here is CASSEFGRTEAFF. The DNA of the CDR3 is TGTGCCAGCAGTGAATTCGGCAGGACTGAAGCTTTCTTT.

The J gene is TRBJ2-1, the V gene TRBV11-2; 9 bases align to TRBD2. V dropped 4 bases and J dropped 5; count of bases not matched to a gene: 6. Germline CDR1 SGHAT, CDR2 FQNNGV. The CDR3 consists of 15 residues. The CDR3 loop reads CASSSSSGTHNEQFF. The CDR3 DNA follows: TGTGCCAGCAGCTCTTCTAGCGGGACACACAATGAGCAGTTCTTC.

This clone was detected a few times. The CDR3 nucleotides are TGTGCCAGCAGCGATGACACAGGGGCCATCACAGATACGCAGTATTTT. Translated: CASSDDTGAITDTQYF. This chain uses TRBV5-6 with TRBJ2-3, with 7 bases that match TRBD1. The V gene's germline CDR1 is SGHDT and CDR2 YYEEEE. There are 16 residues in the CDR3. Unmatched junction bases numbered 10, after V lost 4 bases and J lost 2 bases. The entire variable domain, with the rest obtained from reference TRBV5-6 and TRBJ2-3, is as follows: DAGVTQSPTHLIKTRGQQVTLRCSPKSGHDTVSWYQQALGQGPQFIFQYYEEEERQRGNFPDRFSGHQFPNYSSELNVNALLLGDSALYLCASSDDTGAITDTQYFGPGTRLTVL.

With regard to this clone: The sample contains more than one DNA sequence encoding this CDR3. The V and J genes are TRBV11-2 and TRBJ2-7; TRBD2 matches at 7 bases. Germline V CDR1 and CDR2: SGHAT, FQNNGV. The trim removed 1 base at V and 2 bases at J, leaving 2 bases unmatched. This CDR3 is built from 14 residues. The CDR3 region has the DNA TGTGCCAGCAGCTTAGGGGGAGGGCCCTACGAGCAGTACTTC. Its protein product is CASSLGGGPYEQYF.

V gene TRBV6-1 combines with J gene TRBJ1-2; TRBD1 matches at 8 bases. From germline, CDR1 is MNHNS and CDR2 SASEGT. Trimming took 1 base from V and 4 from J; bases not matched to a gene: 8. The CDR3 is 16 amino acids. DNA for the CDR3: TGTGCCAGCAGTGAAGGATCCCGAGGACAGGGCTATGGCTACACCTTC. Protein sequence: CASSEGSRGQGYGYTF.

This clone has a handful of counts. V usage is TRBV5-1 and J usage is TRBJ2-7; D is possibly TRBD1 (6 bases). Trimming stripped 0 bases from V and 2 bases from J, with 15 bases between. Germline V gene sequence: CDR1 SGHRS, CDR2 YFSETQ. CDR3 length equals 16 residues. CDR3 in amino acids: CASSLGTGTIAYEQYV. CDR3 in DNA: TGCGCCAGCAGCTTGGGGACCGGGACAATAGCCTACGAGCAGTACGTC.

The sample holds many counts of this clone. The chain uses TRBV19 and TRBJ2-2; 7 nucleotides agree with TRBD2. CDR1 is LNHDA, CDR2 SQIVND, per germline (reference sequence). CDR3 length: 14 amino acids. The J segment lost 3 bases and the V segment lost 7 bases, leaving 5 bases of the junction unmatched. The CDR3 region is CASKGREYTGELFF. CDR3 nucleotides: TGTGCCAGTAAGGGGCGGGAGTACACCGGGGAGCTGTTTTTT.

This clone was picked up a small number of times. This chain connects TRBV7-8 to TRBJ1-2, with no clear D. The CDR3 runs 13 residues. Germline CDR1 and CDR2: SGHVS and FQNEAQ. Trimming removed 6 bases at V and 4 bases at J, with 12 bases between. DNA for the CDR3: TGTGCCAGCAGGTTCAAGGACGGCTATGGCTACACCTTC. It encodes CASRFKDGYGYTF.

Only a few counts were recorded for this clone. This chain connects TRBV5-1 to TRBJ2-2; 7 bases fit TRBD1. Germline V gene data show CDR1 as SGHRS and CDR2 as YFSETQ. The CDR3 contains 13 residues. V trimming: 7 bases; J trimming: 4 bases; junction bases outside the gene matches: 4. The CDR3 coding sequence is TGCGCCAGCCGGGACAGCTTCACCGGGGAGCTGTTTTTT. It is translated as CASRDSFTGELFF.

The CDR3 nucleotides are TGTGCCAGCAGTTCGGACAGCTATGGCTACACCTTC. Its protein is CASSSDSYGYTF. The V call is TRBV6-5, the J call TRBJ1-2, with D possibly TRBD1 on 6 matching bases. Germline loops: CDR1 MNHEY, CDR2 SVGAGI. The V end lost 4 bases, the J end lost 4 bases, and 7 bases lay between the germline ends. The CDR3 totals 12 residues.

V gene TRBV6-6 combines with J gene TRBJ2-3, with 9 bases fitting TRBD1. V dropped 7 bases and J dropped 3; count of bases not matched to a gene: 11. The CDR3 runs 16 residues. Germline V gene sequence: CDR1 MNHNY, CDR2 SVGAGI (reference sequence). DNA for the CDR3: TGTGCCAGCAAACCACAGGGGGCGCCCCGAACAGATACGCAGTATTTT. This translates into CASKPQGAPRTDTQYF.

With respect to this clone: Other DNA sequences in the same sample also yield this CDR3. The J gene is TRBJ2-2, the V gene TRBV5-1, with D tentatively TRBD1 (5 bases). V was trimmed by 2 bases and J by 0 bases, leaving 8 bases between them. The CDR3 loop spans 15 amino acids. CDR1 is SGHRS, CDR2 YFSETQ, per germline. In DNA form, the CDR3 reads TGCGCCAGCAGCTTTCAGGGATCGAACACCGGGGAGCTGTTTTTT. Translation: CASSFQGSNTGELFF.

This clone occurred a few times. The V call is TRBV11-1, the J call TRBJ1-1; D not certain. The CDR3 has 14 residues. In germline, CDR1 is SGHAT, CDR2 FQDESV (reference sequence). Trimming took off 1 base at V and 1 base at J, with 7 bases between the two ends. The CDR3 sequence is CASSLVVSNTEAFF. The CDR3 region has the DNA TGTGCCAGCAGCTTAGTGGTATCGAACACTGAAGCTTTCTTT.